The source of this T cell receptor (beta chain) is a study of blood T cell repertoires in COVID-19. On the study more broadly: Both acute and convalescent COVID-19 samples were obtained from the United States, Italy and Spain. Nucleic acid was either cDNA or gDNA, and it came from T cells, B-cell-depleted T cells, or PBMCs.

V lost 0 bases and J 4 bases, leaving 10 bases between the germline ends. The CDR3 has 14 residues. Looked up from germline, CDR1 is SGHRS and CDR2 is YFSETQ. Study processing details: How many nucleated cells were present was estimated from reference gene primer amplification. Sequencing was performed with immunoSEQ multiplex PCR; in TCRdb, only in-frame clones are kept and a portion is missing. V and J calls plus clone size are reproduced from that table; the DNA served to infer D and trimming. Here the sample spans more than 200,000 clones, approximately 88% being singletons. This chain joins TRBV5-1 and TRBJ1-2; no clear D. The sequence was collected from a human donor in a cohort sampled during active COVID-19. Sequencing was carried out using peripheral blood. CDR3 protein: CASSLALQAYGYTF. DNA of the CDR3: TGCGCCAGCAGCTTGGCTTTGCAGGCCTATGGCTACACCTTC.